Listed below are T cell receptor beta chains from one sample, sequenced in a study of blood T cells in healthy people across ages. Via MiXCR, TCRdb re-called the 5' RACE reads, giving one row per CDR3 protein. This repertoire shows approximately 670,000 distinct CDR3 sequences, around two fifths found once; its top ten account for approximately 31%. The sequencing input was blood. The receptors were sampled from an elderly man in good health. Both conserved end residues are part of each CDR3. The D gene is left open where the match is weak. The listing skips clone size in some rows; elsewhere it reads once, few, many or a size class.

D gene	J gene	V gene	clone size	CDR3 length	CDR3 DNA	CDR3 protein
TRBD1	TRBJ1-4	TRBV4-3	few	16	TGCGCCAGCAGCCAAGAACGTAGCAGGGGGGATGAAAAACTGTTTTTT	CASSQERSRGDEKLFF
TRBD1	TRBJ2-7	TRBV29-1	few	15	TGCAGCGTTGGACAGGGGATTCCCGCAATAGACGAGCAGTACTTC	CSVGQGIPAIDEQYF
TRBD1	TRBJ1-4	TRBV6-2/TRBV6-3	few	15	TGTGCCAGCAGTTACAGAGGGACAGACAATGAAAAACTGTTTTTT	CASSYRGTDNEKLFF
.	TRBJ1-6	TRBV7-2	many	16	TGTGCCAGCAGCACACAATTGGGGATCTATAATTCACCCCTCCACTTT	CASSTQLGIYNSPLHF
.	TRBJ1-1	TRBV9	once	15	TGTGCCAGCAGCGTAACGGGACAAATGAACACTGAAGCTTTCTTT	CASSVTGQMNTEAFF
TRBD1	TRBJ1-3	TRBV4-2	.	16	TGTGCCAGCAGCCAGGCCATTCGACAGGGCGGAAACACCATATATTTT	CASSQAIRQGGNTIYF
.	TRBJ2-3	TRBV12-3/TRBV12-4	many	12	TGTGCCAGCAGTTTAAATCCACCGACGCAGTATTTT	CASSLNPPTQYF
.	TRBJ2-1	TRBV6-5	few	14	TGTGCCAGCAGTTACTTCGGGGCCGACAATGAGCAGTTCTTC	CASSYFGADNEQFF
.	TRBJ1-2	TRBV6-1	few	14	TGTGCCAGCAGTGAAGGAATGCCGAACTATGGCTACACCTTC	CASSEGMPNYGYTF
.	TRBJ2-7	TRBV4-1	.	14	TGCGCCAGCAGTCCCTCGTCCGTAATCTACGAGCAGTACTTC	CASSPSSVIYEQYF
.	TRBJ2-1	TRBV7-2	.	13	TGTGCCAGCAGCGCCCAACTACTAGCTGAGCAGTTCTTC	CASSAQLLAEQFF
.	TRBJ2-1	TRBV5-1	few	13	TGCGCCAGCAGCGCCGGACCGAGCAATGAGCAGTTCTTC	CASSAGPSNEQFF
.	TRBJ1-1	TRBV20-1	.	14	TGCAGTGCTAGCATTAGTATTTTCTTCGGGGAAGCTTTCTTT	CSASISIFFGEAFF
.	TRBJ2-3	TRBV27	.	16	TGTGCCAGCAGTTTATTCGTCGGGGGCAATCGGAATACGCAGTATTTT	CASSLFVGGNRNTQYF
TRBD1	TRBJ1-2	TRBV6-2/TRBV6-3	.	15	TGTGCCAGCAGTCAACTACAGGGGTCGCGCTATGGCTACACCTTC	CASSQLQGSRYGYTF
.	TRBJ1-5	TRBV7-9	.	15	TGTGCCAGCAGCTTAGGGGGGACCCTCAATCAGCCCCAGCATTTT	CASSLGGTLNQPQHF
TRBD2	TRBJ2-5	TRBV12-3/TRBV12-4	.	19	TGTGCCAGCAGTCCACGCGTGGGACTAGCGGGGGGAAGCGGGGAGACCCAGTACTTC	CASSPRVGLAGGSGETQYF
.	TRBJ2-7	TRBV10-3	few	16	TGTGCCATCAGTGAGCCGCTGGGAGGGGGGATTTACGAGCAGTACTTC	CAISEPLGGGIYEQYF
.	TRBJ2-1	TRBV7-2	many	14	TGTGCCAGCAGCTTAGTACAGGGAAACAATGAGCAGTTCTTC	CASSLVQGNNEQFF
.	TRBJ2-3	TRBV28	.	18	TGTGCCAGCAGCCCTGTTAGGAGGGTAGGCAGGGGCGCAGATACGCAGTATTTT	CASSPVRRVGRGADTQYF
TRBD2	TRBJ2-1	TRBV4-3	.	18	TGCGCCAGCAGCCAGGCGCTTTCTAGCGGGAGTTTTGGCAATGAGCAGTTCTTC	CASSQALSSGSFGNEQFF
.	TRBJ2-7	TRBV4-1	many	13	TGCGCCAGCAGTCATAAGAGGGGCGCGGAGCAGTACTTC	CASSHKRGAEQYF
.	TRBJ2-7	TRBV9	.	17	TGTGCCAGCAGCGTAGTAGGGGGGACTACCTACTACAATGAGCAGTACTTC	CASSVVGGTTYYNEQYF
TRBD2	TRBJ2-7	TRBV5-1	.	14	TGCGCCAGCAGCCTGACTAGCGGTGCCTACGAGCAGTACTTC	CASSLTSGAYEQYF
.	TRBJ2-6	TRBV27	many	14	TGTGCCAGCAGTTTATCGTGGGGGGCCAACGTCCTGACTTTC	CASSLSWGANVLTF
.	TRBJ2-1	TRBV30	.	13	TGTGCCTGGAGATTTGACGTGACCTACGAGCAGTTCTTC	CAWRFDVTYEQFF
.	TRBJ2-1	TRBV7-2	.	13	TGTGCCAGCAGCTTAGTGGGGGTAAGCGAGCAGTTCTTC	CASSLVGVSEQFF
.	TRBJ1-4	TRBV20-1	.	14	TGCAGTGCTAGAGATGGGGGAAGAGATGAAAAACTGTTTTTT	CSARDGGRDEKLFF
TRBD2	TRBJ2-3	TRBV7-3	.	17	TGTGCCAGCAGCCTCCGAACGGGGACTAGAACTGCAGATACGCAGTATTTT	CASSLRTGTRTADTQYF
.	TRBJ2-1	TRBV20-1	.	12	TGCAGTGCTATAGGACCCGGCAATGAGCAGTTCTTC	CSAIGPGNEQFF
.	TRBJ1-6	TRBV30	.	13	TGTGCCTGGAACGGGCAGAATAATTCACCCCTCCACTTT	CAWNGQNNSPLHF
.	TRBJ2-1	TRBV7-9	.	17	TGTGCCAGCAGCTTAGCGCTCGGGGGAAGGGGACTCAATGAGCAGTTCTTC	CASSLALGGRGLNEQFF
.	TRBJ2-6	TRBV4-2	.	18	TGTGCCAGCAGCCAAGAAGGCGGGACGCTCTCTGGGGCCAACGTCCTGACTTTC	CASSQEGGTLSGANVLTF
TRBD1	TRBJ1-6	TRBV7-2	few	13	TGTGCCAGCAGCTCGGACAGGGTCTCACCCCTCCACTTT	CASSSDRVSPLHF
TRBD2	TRBJ2-3	TRBV20-1	.	16	TGCAGTGCTAGTGCTCTAGCGGGGGGGCCCACAGATACGCAGTATTTT	CSASALAGGPTDTQYF
.	TRBJ2-7	TRBV20-1	few	13	TGCAGTGCCAGAGAGCTTGGCGGCTACGAGCAGTACTTC	CSARELGGYEQYF
TRBD1	TRBJ2-7	TRBV18	.	14	TGTGCCAGCTCACGGCAGGGGGAAAAAAGCCCCCAGTACTTC	CASSRQGEKSPQYF
TRBD1	TRBJ2-1	TRBV10-3	.	16	TGTGCCATCAGTACGGGACAGGACCGGTTGTATTATGAGCAGTTCTTC	CAISTGQDRLYYEQFF
.	TRBJ1-6	TRBV11-2	.	13	TGTGCCAGCAGCCAACAAAATAATTCACCCCTCCACTTT	CASSQQNNSPLHF
.	TRBJ2-3	TRBV28	.	13	TGTGCCAGCAGGCGGGACACGTTTCCTACGCAGTATTTT	CASRRDTFPTQYF
.	TRBJ2-7	TRBV2	.	13	TGTGCCAGCAGGGGGGCGGGATCCTACGAGCAGTACTTC	CASRGAGSYEQYF
.	TRBJ2-1	TRBV29-1	few	13	TGCAGCGGGGGGCGGGAGCCCTACAATGAGCAGTTCTTC	CSGGREPYNEQFF
.	TRBJ2-7	TRBV6-2/TRBV6-3	.	11	TGTGCCAGCACTCAGACCTACGAGCAGTACTTC	CASTQTYEQYF
.	TRBJ2-3	TRBV5-1	few	15	TGCGCCAGCAGCCCGGAGGGACATCCAACAGATACGCAGTATTTT	CASSPEGHPTDTQYF
.	TRBJ2-7	TRBV28	many	16	TGTGCCAGCAGCCAACTCATGGACAGCTTCTTAGGGGAGCAGTACTTC	CASSQLMDSFLGEQYF
TRBD2	TRBJ2-1	TRBV20-1	once	15	TGCAGTGCGCCCGTGGCTAGCGGAACCTACAATGAGCAGTTCTTC	CSAPVASGTYNEQFF
.	TRBJ2-3	TRBV9	.	17	TGTGCCAGCAGCGTAGGTGGGAGTGATTGGGGCACAGATACGCAGTATTTT	CASSVGGSDWGTDTQYF
TRBD1	TRBJ2-7	TRBV6-2/TRBV6-3	.	15	TGTGCCAGCAGCCTCCGACCGGGACAGGGATACGAGCAGTACTTC	CASSLRPGQGYEQYF
.	TRBJ2-1	TRBV7-2	.	16	TGTGCCAGCAGCAGGGCGGATGAGCAGTTCTACAATGAGCAGTTCTTC	CASSRADEQFYNEQFF
.	TRBJ2-1	TRBV20-1	few	14	TGCAGTGCTAGGGGTATTAGGGCGTACAATGAGCAGTTCTTC	CSARGIRAYNEQFF
.	TRBJ2-6	TRBV15	few	15	TGTGCCACCAGCAGGAGGGAGGCTGGGGCCAACGTCCTGACTTTC	CATSRREAGANVLTF
TRBD2	TRBJ2-1	TRBV29-1	.	13	TGCAGGGTGGTAAGCGGGGGGGGAAATGAGCAGTTCTTC	CRVVSGGGNEQFF
TRBD2	TRBJ2-5	TRBV4-2	many	13	TGTGCCAGCAGCCAAGCCACATCGCGGGAGCAGTACTTC	CASSQATSREQYF
.	TRBJ2-1	TRBV20-1	.	16	TGCAGTGCTAGGGGGGCGGACGGAGGCTCCTACAATGAGCAGTTCTTC	CSARGADGGSYNEQFF
TRBD2	TRBJ2-3	TRBV6-5	.	14	TGTGCCAGTCGCAAAGCGGGAGGGCCGGGTACGCAGTATTTT	CASRKAGGPGTQYF